The T cell receptor beta chain described here comes from a study of T cell clonality in common variable immunodeficiency (dated by TCRdb to about 2015). CVID samples and control samples contributed equivalent amounts of genomic DNA as sequencing input. For every sample, a 60 bp segment covering the rearranged TCRbeta CDR3 region was amplified and then sequenced. TCRbeta amplification used the immunoSEQ assay, a bias-corrected multiplex PCR with high-throughput sequencing. The study's processing was this. Every unique nucleotide sequence counted as a clone and was annotated with V, D and J genes, copy number and frequency. Sequences were labeled productive if in frame, and non-productive if out of frame or containing stop codons. As previously described, Shannon's entropy was used to calculate clonality. The predicted amino acid sequences of productive clones were used to derive the mean CDR3 Kyte-Doolittle hydropathy. The R hclust function was used to hierarchically cluster scaled V gene usage with Manhattan distance and complete linkage. Clone sharing by CDR3 amino acid sequence was assessed by resampling 12 repertoires per group over 100 rounds. The repertoires were searched for 65 to 85 published EBV-specific TCRbeta sequences and 200 to 300 published CMV-specific TCRbeta sequences. A couple of CVID samples that yielded fewer than 10,000 sequences were excluded from the analysis, so fewer than 45 CVID repertoires were retained. Here the immuneACCESS table is served through TCRdb, limited to in-frame sequences with V and J called. Missing clones are a known gap in these copies; in checked studies unresolved V genes cover under half, and the rest lacks a known reason. V, J and clone size reflect that table, while D and trimming were determined from the DNA. The sample counts some 64,000 clones, each observed more than once. The leading ten clones occupy 1.7% of the sample.

Both CVID patients and healthy controls were predominantly of Caucasian heritage. Heparinized peripheral whole blood samples of about 5 to 9 ml were collected from each donor. Genomic DNA from adults with common variable immune deficiency (CVID) and from healthy adult controls was used for sequencing of TCRbeta CDR3 repertoires. The control group comprised 22 healthy adult volunteers, some 12 female and roughly ten male, aged about 20 to 70 years with a mean age of 34. Diluted blood was density-centrifuged over Hypaque 1077 or Ficoll-Paque to isolate peripheral blood mononuclear cells. Genomic DNA was extracted from unsorted mononuclear cells by Qiagen column purification or by a centrifugation-based method. In its sample, this clone was seen many times. It has no known antigen specificity. The sequence runs out 3 residues before the end of the CDR3; the remainder is reconstructed from the germline J gene.

What the research found in general, with its limitations: TCRbeta clonality was higher in CVID subjects than in healthy controls (t-test p = 0.018), and the increase was most characteristic of about a third of subjects. Patient heterogeneity within the CVID cohort put limits on correlating repertoire features with clinical complications. According to the authors, figuring out what caused the increased clonality in CVID would require sequencing the repertoires of T cell subpopulations. Even though DNA input was equal, the average per sample came to 65,000 to 85,000 unique sequences for controls compared with approximately 30,000 for CVID samples. Healthy controls shared more TCRbeta clones with each other than CVID subjects shared among themselves (p < 0.0001). CVID TCRbeta sequences reportedly showed fewer deletions and N-nucleotide insertions and lacked highly modified clones with 13 or more V deletions.

The V end loses 3 bases and the J end loses 7 bases, and a stretch of 13 bases separates them. CDR1 and CDR2 were assigned from the germline V gene (reference sequence) as LNHDA and SQIVND. The CDR3 measures 15 amino acids from cysteine to phenylalanine. Part of the CDR3 DNA is given, 36 bases translated from base 1. This receptor was obtained from a person between 18 and 69 years old in good health. Sequenced input: peripheral blood mononuclear cells. The sequence is built from TRBV19 and TRBJ1-6; the D gene is unclear. The CDR3 protein sequence reads: CASSMGLPRNSPLHF. The CDR3 DNA, read in part, is TGTGCCAGTAGTATGGGCCTCCCGAGGAATTCACCC.